A single sample gave rise to the 8 T cell receptor beta chains below, sequenced in a study of blood T cell repertoires in COVID-19 (dated by TCRdb to 2018 to 2020). The library relied on the immunoSEQ multiplex PCR assay. TCRdb holds this immuneACCESS table with in-frame rearrangements only. Some clones are missing; in checked studies, unresolved V genes explain under half, and the rest has no known cause. The sample includes 170,000 or so clones, with 85% observed a single time. 6.2% of the sample is taken by the ten largest. What was sequenced was PBMCs or T cells enriched from blood (not recorded which). These receptor sequences come from a man between 35 and 55 years old who had recovered from COVID-19.

The chain couples TRBV27 to TRBJ1-2; 7 bases align to TRBD1. The CDR3 totals 14 residues. J lost 8 bases, V lost 4 bases, and 10 bases had no gene match. The germline gives CDR1 MNHEY, CDR2 SMNVEV (reference sequence). The CDR3 reads CASSSKPTGRGYTF. DNA of the CDR3: TGTGCCAGCAGTTCGAAACCGACAGGGCGAGGCTACACCTTC.

The chain recombines TRBV10-3 with TRBJ1-2, with TRBD1 matching over 9 bases. Germline trimming cut 0 bases from V and 8 bases from J; bases unmatched to any gene: 16. Looked up from germline, CDR1 is ENHRY and CDR2 is SYGVKD. The CDR3 is made up of 18 amino acids. DNA for the CDR3: TGTGCCATCAGTGAGTCGTCTCCGGGACAGGGAGGAGGGAAGGGCTACACCTTC. Translated, it gives CAISESSPGQGGGKGYTF.

The gene calls are TRBV5-1 and TRBJ1-5; D might be TRBD1 (5 bases). The V and J ends lost 4 bases and 5 bases respectively, with 10 bases between them. CDR1 and CDR2 from the germline V gene are SGHRS and YFSETQ. The CDR3 is 13 residues long. In nucleotides, the CDR3 is TGCGCCAGCAGCAGGGGCGGCGATCAGCCCCAGCATTTT. Translated, it gives CASSRGGDQPQHF.

This chain joins TRBV29-1 and TRBJ1-4; D unclear. The germline V gene has CDR1 SQVTM and CDR2 ANQGSEA. Trimming removed 6 bases from V and 3 bases from J, with 17 bases in between. The CDR3 loop spans 15 amino acids. This chain's CDR3 is CSVGLSRRANEKLFF. DNA for the CDR3: TGCAGCGTAGGGCTTAGCCGGAGGGCTAATGAAAAACTGTTTTTT.

This clone has just a few counts. The chain uses TRBV14 and TRBJ2-5; tentatively, D is TRBD1 (5 bases). V was cut by 4 bases and J by 0 bases, with 12 bases left in between. Germline V gives CDR1 SGHDN, CDR2 FVKESK. The CDR3 length is 15 residues. The DNA of the CDR3 is TGTGCCAGCAGCCTCCGGACGGACAACCAAGAGACCCAGTACTTC. The encoded protein is CASSLRTDNQETQYF.

V is TRBV10-3 and J is TRBJ1-5; D possibly corresponds to TRBD1 (6 bases). The CDR3 extends over 13 amino acids. V lost 5 bases and J 5 bases, leaving 10 bases between the germline ends. The germline CDR1 and CDR2 sequences are ENHRY and SYGVKD. Here the CDR3 DNA reads TGTGCCATCAGTACAAGACAGGATCAGCCCCAGCATTTT. Residues: CAISTRQDQPQHF.

The chain employs TRBV6-4 and TRBJ2-7; TRBD1 matches 8 bases. Germline CDR1 and CDR2: MRHNA and SNTAGT. CDR3 length: 18 residues. The junction had 21 bases not matched to a gene; V was cut back by 7 bases and J by 4 bases. The CDR3 DNA sequence: TGTGCCAGCACCGCCTGCCAATCCCTCGGGACAGGAAAATACGAGCAGTACTTC. This sequence encodes CASTACQSLGTGKYEQYF.

This clone came up a few times. The chain has TRBV5-1 and TRBJ2-7; TRBD1 agrees at 7 bases. This CDR3 comprises 17 residues. Trimming removed 0 bases from V and 0 bases from J; junction bases left unmatched: 9. Germline lookup yields CDR1 SGHRS and CDR2 YFSETQ. CDR3 in amino acids: CASSLDRGLTLSYEQYF. The CDR3 nucleotides are TGCGCCAGCAGCTTGGACAGGGGCCTCACCCTCTCCTACGAGCAGTACTTC.